This T cell receptor (beta chain) was documented in a study of radiotherapy plus CTLA-4 blockade in lung cancer. CDR1 and CDR2 (germline): SGDLS, YYNGEE. Trimming removed 1 base from V and 2 bases from J, with 8 bases in between. This CDR3 has 14 residues. Here immunoSEQ multiplex PCR was the method, and the copy in TCRdb shows in-frame clones only, minus some. This sample has roughly 120,000 clones, with 78% found just once. This sequence originates from a human donor with non-small cell lung cancer who had a partial response to radiotherapy plus ipilimumab. The source was peripheral blood, collected from a patient treated with radiotherapy plus ipilimumab. V gene TRBV9 combines with J gene TRBJ2-3; D is perhaps TRBD1 (5 bases). CDR3 nucleotides: TGTGCCAGCAGCGTATTAGGGGCCACAGATACGCAGTATTTT. It encodes CASSVLGATDTQYF.